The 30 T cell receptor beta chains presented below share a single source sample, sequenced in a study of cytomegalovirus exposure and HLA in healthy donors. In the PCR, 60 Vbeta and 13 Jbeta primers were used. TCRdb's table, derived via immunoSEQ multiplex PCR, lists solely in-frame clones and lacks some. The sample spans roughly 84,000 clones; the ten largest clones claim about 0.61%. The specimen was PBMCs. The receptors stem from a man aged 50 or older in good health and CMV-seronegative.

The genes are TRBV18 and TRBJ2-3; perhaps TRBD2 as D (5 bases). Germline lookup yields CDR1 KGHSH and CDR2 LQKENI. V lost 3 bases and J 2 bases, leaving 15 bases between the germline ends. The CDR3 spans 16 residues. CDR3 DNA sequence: TGTGCCAGCTCACCCCTGGGTAGCGCGGACACAGATACGCAGTATTTT. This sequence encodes CASSPLGSADTDTQYF.

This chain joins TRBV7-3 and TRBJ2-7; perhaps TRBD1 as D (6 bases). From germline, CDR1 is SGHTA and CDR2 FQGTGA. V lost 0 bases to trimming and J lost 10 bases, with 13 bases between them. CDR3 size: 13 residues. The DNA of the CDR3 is TGTGCCAGCAGCTTAACCCAACAGGGAAATCAGTACTTC. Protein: CASSLTQQGNQYF. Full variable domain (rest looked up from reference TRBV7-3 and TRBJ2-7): GAGVSQTPSNKVTEKGKYVELRCDPISGHTALYWYRQSLGQGPEFLIYFQGTGAADDSGLPNDRFFAVRPEGSVSTLKIQRTERGDSAVYLCASSLTQQGNQYFGPGTRLTVT.

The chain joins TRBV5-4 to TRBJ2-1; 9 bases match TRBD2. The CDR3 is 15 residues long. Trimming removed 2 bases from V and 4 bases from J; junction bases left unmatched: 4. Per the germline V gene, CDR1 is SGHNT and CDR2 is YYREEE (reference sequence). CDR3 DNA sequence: TGTGCCAGCAGCTTTCCAGCGGGGGGATACAATGAGCAGTTCTTC. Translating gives CASSFPAGGYNEQFF.

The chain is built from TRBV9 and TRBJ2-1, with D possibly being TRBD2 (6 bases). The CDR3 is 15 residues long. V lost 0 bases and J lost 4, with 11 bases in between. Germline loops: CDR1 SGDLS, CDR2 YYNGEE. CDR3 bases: TGTGCCAGCAGCGTAGCGCCGACTAGGTACAATGAGCAGTTCTTC. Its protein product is CASSVAPTRYNEQFF.

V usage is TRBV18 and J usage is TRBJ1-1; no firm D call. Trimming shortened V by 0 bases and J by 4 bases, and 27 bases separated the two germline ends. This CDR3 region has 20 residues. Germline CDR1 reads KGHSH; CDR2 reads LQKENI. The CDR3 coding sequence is TGTGCCAGCTCACCACCAAATCCCCGTTCCTCAGGCAGAATGAGCACTGAAGCTTTCTTT. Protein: CASSPPNPRSSGRMSTEAFF.

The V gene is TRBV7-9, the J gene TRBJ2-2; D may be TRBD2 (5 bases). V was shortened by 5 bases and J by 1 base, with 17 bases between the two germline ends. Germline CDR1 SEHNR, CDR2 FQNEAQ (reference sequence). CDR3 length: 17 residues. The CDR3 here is CASSPRQGGGNTGELFF. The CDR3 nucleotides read TGTGCCAGCAGCCCCCGACAAGGTGGAGGGAACACCGGGGAGCTGTTTTTT.

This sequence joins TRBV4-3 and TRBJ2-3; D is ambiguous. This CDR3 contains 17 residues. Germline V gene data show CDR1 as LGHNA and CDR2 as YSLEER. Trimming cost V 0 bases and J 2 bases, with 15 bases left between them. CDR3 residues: CASSQDSPYANTDTQYF. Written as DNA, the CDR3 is TGCGCCAGCAGCCAAGATTCCCCATACGCTAACACAGATACGCAGTATTTT.

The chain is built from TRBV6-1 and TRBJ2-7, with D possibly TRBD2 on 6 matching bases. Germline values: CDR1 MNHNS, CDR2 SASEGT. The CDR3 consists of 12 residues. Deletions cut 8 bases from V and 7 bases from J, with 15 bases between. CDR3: CASGRGRTEQYF. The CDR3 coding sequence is TGTGCCAGCGGGCGGGGAAGGACTGAGCAGTACTTC.

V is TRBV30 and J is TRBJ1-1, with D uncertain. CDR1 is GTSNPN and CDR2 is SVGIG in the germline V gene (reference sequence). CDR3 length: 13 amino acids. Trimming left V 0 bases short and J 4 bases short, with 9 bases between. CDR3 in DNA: TGTGCCTGGAGTGTACTCGGCGGCACTGAAGCTTTCTTT. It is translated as CAWSVLGGTEAFF.

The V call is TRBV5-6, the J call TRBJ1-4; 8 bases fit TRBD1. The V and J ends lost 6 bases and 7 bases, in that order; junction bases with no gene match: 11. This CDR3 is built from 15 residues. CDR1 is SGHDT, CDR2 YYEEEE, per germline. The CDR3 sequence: CASTLRAGGFEKLFF. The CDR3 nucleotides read TGTGCCAGCACCCTTCGGGCAGGGGGCTTTGAAAAACTGTTTTTT.

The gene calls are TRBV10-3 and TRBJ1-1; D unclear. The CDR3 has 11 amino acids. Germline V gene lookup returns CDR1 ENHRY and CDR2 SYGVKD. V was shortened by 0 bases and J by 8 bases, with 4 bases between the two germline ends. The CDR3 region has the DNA TGTGCCATCAGTGAGTCCGGGGAAGCTTTCTTT. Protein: CAISESGEAFF.

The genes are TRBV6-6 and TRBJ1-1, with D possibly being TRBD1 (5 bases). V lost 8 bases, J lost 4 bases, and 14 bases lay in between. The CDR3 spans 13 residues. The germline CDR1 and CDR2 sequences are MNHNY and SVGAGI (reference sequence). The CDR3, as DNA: TGTGCCAGCCCGGGGGATCCGGGCACTGAAGCTTTCTTT. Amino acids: CASPGDPGTEAFF.

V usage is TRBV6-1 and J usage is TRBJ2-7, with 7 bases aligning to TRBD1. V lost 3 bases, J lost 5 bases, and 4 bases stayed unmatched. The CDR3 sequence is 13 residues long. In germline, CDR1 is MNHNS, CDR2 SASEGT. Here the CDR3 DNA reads TGTGCCAGCAGTGATCCTCAGGGGGACGAGCAGTACTTC. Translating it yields CASSDPQGDEQYF.

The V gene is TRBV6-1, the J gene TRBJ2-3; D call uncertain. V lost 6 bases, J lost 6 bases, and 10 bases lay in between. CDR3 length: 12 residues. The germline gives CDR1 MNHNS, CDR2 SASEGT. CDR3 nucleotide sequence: TGTGCCAGCAGGCAGGCTGGGGATACGCAGTATTTT. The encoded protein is CASRQAGDTQYF.

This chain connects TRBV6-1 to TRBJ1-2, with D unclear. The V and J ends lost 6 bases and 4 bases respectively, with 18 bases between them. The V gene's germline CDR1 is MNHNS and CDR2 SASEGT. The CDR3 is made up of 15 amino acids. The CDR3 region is CASRVRTATSYGYTF. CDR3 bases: TGTGCCAGCAGGGTAAGGACGGCGACTAGCTATGGCTACACCTTC.

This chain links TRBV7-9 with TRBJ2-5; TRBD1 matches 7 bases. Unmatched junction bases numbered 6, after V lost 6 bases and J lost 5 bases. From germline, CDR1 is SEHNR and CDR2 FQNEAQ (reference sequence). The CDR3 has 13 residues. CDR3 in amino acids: CASSETGPETQYF. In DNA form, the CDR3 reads TGTGCCAGCAGTGAGACAGGGCCGGAGACCCAGTACTTC.

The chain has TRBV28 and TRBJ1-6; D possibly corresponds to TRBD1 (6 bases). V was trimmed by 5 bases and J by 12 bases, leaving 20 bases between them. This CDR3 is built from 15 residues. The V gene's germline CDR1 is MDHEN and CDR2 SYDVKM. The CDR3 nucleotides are TGTGCCAGCAGTATGTACGGGACACCCCTCATACCCCTCCACTTT. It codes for CASSMYGTPLIPLHF.

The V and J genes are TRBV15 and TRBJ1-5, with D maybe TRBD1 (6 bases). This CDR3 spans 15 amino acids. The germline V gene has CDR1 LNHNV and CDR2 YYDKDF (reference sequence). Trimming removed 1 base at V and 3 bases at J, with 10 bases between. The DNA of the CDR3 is TGTGCCACCAGCAGAGGCCGGGACAACAATCAGCCCCAGCATTTT. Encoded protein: CATSRGRDNNQPQHF.

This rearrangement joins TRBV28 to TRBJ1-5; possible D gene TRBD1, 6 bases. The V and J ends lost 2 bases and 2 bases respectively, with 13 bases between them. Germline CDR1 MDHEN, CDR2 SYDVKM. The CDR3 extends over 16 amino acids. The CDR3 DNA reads TGTGCCAGCAGTTTACTGGTCAGGGGACGCAATCAGCCCCAGCATTTT. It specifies CASSLLVRGRNQPQHF.

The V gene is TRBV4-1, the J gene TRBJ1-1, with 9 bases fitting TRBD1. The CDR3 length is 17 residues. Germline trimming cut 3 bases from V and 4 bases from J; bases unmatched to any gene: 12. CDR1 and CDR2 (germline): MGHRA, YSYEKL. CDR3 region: CASSHRRDRDMGTEAFF. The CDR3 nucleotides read TGCGCCAGCAGCCACCGCCGGGACAGGGATATGGGCACTGAAGCTTTCTTT.

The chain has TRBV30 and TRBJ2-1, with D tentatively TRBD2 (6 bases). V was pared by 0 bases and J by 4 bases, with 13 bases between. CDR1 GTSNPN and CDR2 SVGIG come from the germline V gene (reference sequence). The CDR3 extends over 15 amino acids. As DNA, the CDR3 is TGTGCCTGGAGTGTAGCGGGTATCCAATACAATGAGCAGTTCTTC. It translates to CAWSVAGIQYNEQFF.

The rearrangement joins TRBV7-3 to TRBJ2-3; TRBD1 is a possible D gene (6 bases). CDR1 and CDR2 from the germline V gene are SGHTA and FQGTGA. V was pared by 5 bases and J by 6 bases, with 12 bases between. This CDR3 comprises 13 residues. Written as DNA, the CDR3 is TGTGCCAGCAGCCCGGGTGGGGGCGATACGCAGTATTTT. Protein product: CASSPGGGDTQYF.

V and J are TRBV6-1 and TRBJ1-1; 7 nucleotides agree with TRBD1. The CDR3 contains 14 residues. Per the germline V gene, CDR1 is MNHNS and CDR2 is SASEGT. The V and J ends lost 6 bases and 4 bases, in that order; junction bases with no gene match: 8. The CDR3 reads CASRSPGQSTEAFF. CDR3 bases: TGTGCCAGCAGGAGCCCGGGACAGAGCACTGAAGCTTTCTTT.

CDR3 residues: CASTMTGGYTEAFF. As DNA, the CDR3 is TGTGCCAGCACTATGACAGGGGGCTACACTGAAGCTTTCTTT. V usage is TRBV28 and J usage is TRBJ1-1; 10 bases are shared with TRBD1. Germline V gene sequence: CDR1 MDHEN, CDR2 SYDVKM. The ends lost 7 bases at V and 3 bases at J; junction bases unmatched: 5. This CDR3 spans 14 amino acids.

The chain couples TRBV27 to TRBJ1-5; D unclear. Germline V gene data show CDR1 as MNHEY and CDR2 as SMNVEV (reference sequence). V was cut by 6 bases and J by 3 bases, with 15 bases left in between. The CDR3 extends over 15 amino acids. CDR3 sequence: CASSIYWADNQPQHF. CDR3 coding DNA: TGTGCCAGCAGCATTTATTGGGCAGACAATCAGCCCCAGCATTTT.

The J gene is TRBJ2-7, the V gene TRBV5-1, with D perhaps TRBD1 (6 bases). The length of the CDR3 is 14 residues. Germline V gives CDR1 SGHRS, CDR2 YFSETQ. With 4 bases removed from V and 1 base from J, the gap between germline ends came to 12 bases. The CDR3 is CASSPEDSSYEQYF. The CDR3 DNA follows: TGCGCCAGCAGCCCCGAGGACAGTTCCTACGAGCAGTACTTC. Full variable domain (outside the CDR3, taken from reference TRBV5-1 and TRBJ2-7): KAGVTQTPRYLIKTRGQQVTLSCSPISGHRSVSWYQQTPGQGLQFLFEYFSETQRNKGNFPGRFSGRQFSNSRSEMNVSTLELGDSALYLCASSPEDSSYEQYFGPGTRLTVT.

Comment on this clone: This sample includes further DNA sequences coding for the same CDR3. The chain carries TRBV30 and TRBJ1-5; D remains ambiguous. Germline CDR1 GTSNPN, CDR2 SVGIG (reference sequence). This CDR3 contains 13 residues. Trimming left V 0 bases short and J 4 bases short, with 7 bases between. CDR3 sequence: CAWSVLSNQPQHF. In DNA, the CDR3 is TGTGCCTGGAGTGTACTCTCAAATCAGCCCCAGCATTTT.

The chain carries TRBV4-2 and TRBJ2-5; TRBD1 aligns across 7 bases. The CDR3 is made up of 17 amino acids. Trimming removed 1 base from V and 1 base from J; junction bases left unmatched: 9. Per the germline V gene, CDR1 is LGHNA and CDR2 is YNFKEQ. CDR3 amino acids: CASSQAPSDRSQETQYF. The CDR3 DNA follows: TGTGCCAGCAGCCAAGCCCCCTCGGACAGGAGCCAAGAGACCCAGTACTTC.

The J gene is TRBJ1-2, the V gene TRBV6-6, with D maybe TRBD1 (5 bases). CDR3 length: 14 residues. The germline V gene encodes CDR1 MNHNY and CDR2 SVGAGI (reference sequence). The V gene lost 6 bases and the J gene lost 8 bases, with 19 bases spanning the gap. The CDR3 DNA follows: TGTGCCAGCAGCGAATGGCAGGGAGGCGTCGGCTACACCTTC. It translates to CASSEWQGGVGYTF.

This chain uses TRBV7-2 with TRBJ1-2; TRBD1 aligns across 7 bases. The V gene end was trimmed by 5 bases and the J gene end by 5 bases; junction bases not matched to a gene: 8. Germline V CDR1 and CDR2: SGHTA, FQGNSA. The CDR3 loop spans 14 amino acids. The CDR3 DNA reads TGTGCCAGCAGCCCGCGGGACAGCTGGTATGGCTACACCTTC. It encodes CASSPRDSWYGYTF.